One and the same sample provided the 14 T cell receptor beta chains below, sequenced in a study of graft-versus-host responses after intestinal transplantation. Repertoires were generated with immunoSEQ multiplex PCR, while TCRdb's copy carries only in-frame clones and drops some. The top ten clones hold over 0.6% of a sample with about 110,000 clones, roughly 90% of them seen once. No antigen has been identified for these receptors. The specimen was unstimulated CD4+ T cells sorted from spleen or lymph node cells, collected before transplant. These receptors all stem from a human donor who was the organ donor for an intestinal transplant.

This chain connects TRBV21-1 to TRBJ2-7. TRBV21-1 is classified as a pseudogene. This CDR3 is 15 amino acids long. The CDR3 protein is CASSKERGEAYEQYF. The DNA of the CDR3 is TGTGCCAGCAGCAAAGAAAGGGGAGAGGCCTACGAGCAGTACTTC.

The chain recombines TRBV7-3 with TRBJ2-3; TRBD2 is a possible D gene (6 bases). The CDR3 covers 14 residues. V lost 5 bases to trimming and J lost 4 bases, with 13 bases between them. Germline V CDR1 and CDR2: SGHTA, FQGTGA. The CDR3: CASSPQRLADTQYF. CDR3 sequence (DNA): TGTGCCAGCAGCCCCCAACGACTAGCAGATACGCAGTATTTT.

This clone appeared a single time. The chain recombines TRBV18 with TRBJ2-7, with a tentative D call TRBD1 (5 bases). Trimming took 6 bases from V and 0 from J, leaving 18 bases between them. The CDR3 runs 16 residues. Germline CDR1 KGHSH, CDR2 LQKENI. DNA of the CDR3: TGTGCCAGCTCTCCCCTCCTCCGTGACAGCTCCTACGAGCAGTACTTC. It encodes CASSPLLRDSSYEQYF.

This chain links TRBV9 with TRBJ2-7; D possibly corresponds to TRBD2 (5 bases). The germline gives CDR1 SGDLS, CDR2 YYNGEE. The V gene lost 3 bases and the J gene lost 6 bases, with 13 bases spanning the gap. This CDR3 has 13 amino acids. The CDR3 region has the DNA TGTGCCAGCAGCGCCGGGCCACGGGGCGAGCAGTACTTC. Amino acids: CASSAGPRGEQYF.

This chain connects TRBV27 to TRBJ2-2; D uncertain. The CDR3 sequence is 13 residues long. V shed 3 bases and J shed 5 bases, with 7 bases lying between them. Germline V lookup: CDR1 MNHEY, CDR2 SMNVEV (reference sequence). The CDR3 reads CASSFWITGELFF. In nucleotides, the CDR3 is TGTGCCAGCAGTTTCTGGATTACCGGGGAGCTGTTTTTT.

This rearrangement joins TRBV28 to TRBJ1-2; D not resolved. Trimming cost V 6 bases and J 0 bases, with 11 bases left between them. The germline V gene encodes CDR1 MDHEN and CDR2 SYDVKM. This CDR3 is built from 14 residues. The CDR3, as DNA: TGTGCCAGCAGCCCCGGCGGTCCTAACTATGGCTACACCTTC. It codes for CASSPGGPNYGYTF.

The chain links TRBV4-1 to TRBJ2-7; D is possibly TRBD1 (5 bases). The V end lost 0 bases, the J end lost 0 bases, and 15 bases lay between the germline ends. The CDR3 totals 17 residues. CDR1 is MGHRA, CDR2 YSYEKL, per germline. The chain's CDR3 is CASSQDPGMASSYEQYF. CDR3 nucleotides: TGCGCCAGCAGCCAAGATCCAGGGATGGCCAGCTCCTACGAGCAGTACTTC.

The V call is TRBV7-2, the J call TRBJ2-3, with D hard to call. CDR1 and CDR2 from the germline V gene are SGHTA and FQGNSA. The CDR3 covers 12 residues. V was cut by 4 bases and J by 5 bases, with 7 bases left in between. The CDR3, as DNA: TGTGCCAGCAGCTCCTTTGGAGATACGCAGTATTTT. This codes for CASSSFGDTQYF.

The gene calls are TRBV7-2 and TRBJ1-2, with D unclear. The CDR3 has 17 amino acids. Germline loops: CDR1 SGHTA, CDR2 FQGNSA. The V end was cut by 3 bases, the J end by 8 bases, with 25 bases between. CDR3 DNA: TGTGCCAGCAGCTTGGTCGGCGGATGGGGTCCTTTGGGAGGCTACACCTTC. Translating it yields CASSLVGGWGPLGGYTF.

The chain employs TRBV7-9 and TRBJ2-3; TRBD1 aligns across 8 bases. The germline gives CDR1 SEHNR, CDR2 FQNEAQ (reference sequence). The V gene end was trimmed by 4 bases and the J gene end by 3 bases; junction bases not matched to a gene: 12. CDR3 length equals 17 residues. DNA for the CDR3: TGTGCCAGCAGCTCTCCCCCCAGGGGGCTGTCTACAGATACGCAGTATTTT. Translated, it gives CASSSPPRGLSTDTQYF. Full variable domain (outside the CDR3, taken from reference TRBV7-9 and TRBJ2-3): DTGVSQNPRHKITKRGQNVTFRCDPISEHNRLYWYRQTLGQGPEFLTYFQNEAQLEKSRLLSDRFSAERPKGSFSTLEIQRTEQGDSAMYLCASSSPPRGLSTDTQYFGPGTRLTVL.

The V call is TRBV2, the J call TRBJ1-5; TRBD1 might be the D (6 bases). The V end was cut by 6 bases, the J end by 3 bases, with 18 bases between. This CDR3 has 16 amino acids. Looked up from germline, CDR1 is SNHLY and CDR2 is FYNNEI. The CDR3 is CASSRRSGGSNQPQHF. CDR3 bases: TGTGCCAGCAGCCGCCGGAGCGGGGGCTCCAATCAGCCCCAGCATTTT.

The CDR3 bases are TGTGCCAGCAGTGCGTACAGGGAGGCTACCTACGAGCAGTACTTC. Amino acids: CASSAYREATYEQYF. This chain connects TRBV6-5 to TRBJ2-7; D may be TRBD1 or TRBD2 (6 bases each). This CDR3 spans 15 amino acids. Germline-derived CDR1 and CDR2 are MNHEY and SVGAGI. V lost 5 bases and J lost 2, with 16 bases in between.

This clone has a single count. The chain combines TRBV18 with TRBJ2-2, with TRBD1 matching over 7 bases. The V segment lost 0 bases and the J segment 0 bases; nucleotides outside the gene matches: 1. CDR3 length: 16 residues. Germline values: CDR1 KGHSH, CDR2 LQKENI. As DNA, the CDR3 is TGTGCCAGCTCACCACCGGGACAGACGAACACCGGGGAGCTGTTTTTT. This gives the protein CASSPPGQTNTGELFF.

This clone showed up just once. The CDR3 DNA sequence: TGTGCCAGCAGCTTTGGGACGGAAGCTTTCTTT. Protein product: CASSFGTEAFF. The J gene is TRBJ1-1, the V gene TRBV11-2, with D possibly being TRBD1 (5 bases). The CDR3 runs to 11 residues. Trimming shortened V by 3 bases and J by 8 bases, and 7 bases separated the two germline ends. Germline V CDR1 and CDR2: SGHAT, FQNNGV. The variable domain in full, with the rest retrieved from reference TRBV11-2 and TRBJ1-1, is EAGVAQSPRYKIIEKRQSVAFWCNPISGHATLYWYQQILGQGPKLLIQFQNNGVVDDSQLPKDRFSAERLKGVDSTLKIQPAKLEDSAVYLCASSFGTEAFFGQGTRLTVV.